Each of the 18 T cell receptor beta chains below was sequenced from the same sample in a study of OX40 agonist ivuxolimab in advanced cancers. Some clones are missing from TCRdb's copy, which holds only in-frame ones; the method was immunoSEQ multiplex PCR. The sample lists 30,000 to 35,000 clones; around 90% were seen once. The sample here was CD4+ or CD8+ T cells sorted from blood, taken in a trial of the OX40 agonist ivuxolimab. The receptors shown here come from an adult with an advanced solid tumor such as melanoma, head and neck, liver or kidney cancer.

The rearrangement links TRBV11-3 to TRBJ2-7; 7 nucleotides agree with TRBD2. The CDR3 contains 17 residues. Per the germline V gene, CDR1 is SGHNT and CDR2 is YENEEA. V was clipped by 5 bases and J by 3 bases; unmatched bases: 16. CDR3 bases: TGTGCCAGCAGCCTAGGAGCGGGGAACATTGGGGGCTACGAGCAGTACTTC. Its translation: CASSLGAGNIGGYEQYF.

The rearrangement links TRBV29-1 to TRBJ2-3; 8 bases are a match to TRBD1. Germline V gives CDR1 SQVTM, CDR2 ANQGSEA. With V trimmed by 4 bases and J by 6 bases, 24 bases remained unmatched. The CDR3 runs to 19 residues. The CDR3 here is CSVVPVPSRQGATGDTQYF. As DNA, the CDR3 is TGCAGCGTTGTCCCCGTTCCCTCGCGCCAGGGGGCGACCGGGGATACGCAGTATTTT.

The chain joins TRBV27 to TRBJ1-2, with TRBD1 identical over 10 bases. CDR3 size: 18 residues. Germline loops: CDR1 MNHEY, CDR2 SMNVEV (reference sequence). Losses at the gene ends were 4 bases for V and 1 base for J; bases not matched to a gene: 12. The chain's CDR3 is CASSSPPGQGKLNYGYTF. In DNA form, the CDR3 reads TGTGCCAGCAGTTCCCCCCCGGGACAGGGGAAGCTTAACTATGGCTACACCTTC.

The chain combines TRBV5-1 with TRBJ1-2; perhaps TRBD1 as D (6 bases). The CDR3 is 15 amino acids. CDR1 and CDR2 (germline): SGHRS, YFSETQ. Trimming shortened V by 0 bases and J by 3 bases, and 12 bases separated the two germline ends. This CDR3 reads CASSLARDTYYGYTF. The CDR3 bases are TGCGCCAGCAGCTTGGCCCGGGACACTTACTATGGCTACACCTTC.

The chain is built from TRBV4-1 and TRBJ2-7; TRBD2 matches at 12 bases. V dropped 1 base and J dropped 4; count of bases not matched to a gene: 5. The CDR3 runs 16 residues. Germline lookup yields CDR1 MGHRA and CDR2 YSYEKL. CDR3 loop: CASSQVLAGGNYEQYF. The DNA for the CDR3 is TGCGCCAGCAGCCAAGTTCTAGCGGGGGGGAATTACGAGCAGTACTTC.

The CDR3 reads CASSIYGGGIETQYF. For the CDR3, the DNA is TGTGCCAGTAGTATCTACGGGGGAGGTATTGAGACCCAGTACTTC. This rearrangement joins TRBV19 to TRBJ2-5; weak D call: TRBD2 (6 bases). Trimming took off 3 bases at V and 5 bases at J, with 16 bases between the two ends. The CDR3 spans 15 residues. Germline V gene data show CDR1 as LNHDA and CDR2 as SQIVND (reference sequence).

V usage is TRBV27 and J usage is TRBJ2-5, with 9 bases lining up with TRBD1. The CDR3 has 13 amino acids. V shed 4 bases, J shed 3 bases, and the junction held 0 bases outside the gene matches. The germline CDR1 and CDR2 sequences are MNHEY and SMNVEV (reference sequence). CDR3 sequence (DNA): TGTGCCAGCAGTTGGACAGGGGAAGAGACCCAGTACTTC. Translation gives CASSWTGEETQYF.

This chain joins TRBV6-5 and TRBJ2-2, with 10 bases aligning to TRBD2. After removal of 4 bases from V and 6 bases from J, the junction contained 5 bases not matched to a gene. The CDR3 contains 15 residues. CDR1 and CDR2 from the germline V gene are MNHEY and SVGAGI. CDR3 DNA: TGTGCCAGCAGTTTTCTAGCGGGAGTCTCCGGGGAGCTGTTTTTT. As protein: CASSFLAGVSGELFF.

This clone has just one count. This chain joins TRBV28 and TRBJ2-5, with TRBD2 matching 7 bases. The V gene's germline CDR1 is MDHEN and CDR2 SYDVKM. With 4 bases clipped from V and 3 bases from J, the junction kept 8 bases outside the gene matches. The CDR3 contains 15 residues. In DNA, the CDR3 is TGTGCCAGCAGTTCCCCTTTGGGGGGGGAAGAGACCCAGTACTTC. Protein: CASSSPLGGEETQYF.

This clone showed up just a few times. The J gene is TRBJ2-1, the V gene TRBV7-2, with 9 bases that match TRBD2. The CDR3 contains 17 residues. CDR1 is SGHTA and CDR2 is FQGNSA in the germline V gene. Losses at the gene ends were 2 bases for V and 5 bases for J; bases not matched to a gene: 10. For the CDR3, the DNA is TGTGCCAGCAGCTTATCGGGTAGCGGGGGATTGAACAATGAGCAGTTCTTC. Translated: CASSLSGSGGLNNEQFF.

V gene TRBV5-6 combines with J gene TRBJ1-2; D not certain. The CDR3 sequence is 13 residues long. With 2 bases removed from V and 7 bases from J, the gap between germline ends came to 12 bases. Germline CDR1 is SGHDT and CDR2 is YYEEEE. CDR3 nucleotides: TGTGCCAGCAGCTTCGGGAACTTCGGTGGCTACACCTTC. Translation: CASSFGNFGGYTF.

The genes are TRBV18 and TRBJ2-7, with D unclear. Germline V gene lookup returns CDR1 KGHSH and CDR2 LQKENI. This CDR3 is 13 amino acids long. V was cut by 3 bases and J by 0 bases, with 6 bases left in between. CDR3 region: CASSPSSSYEQYF. The CDR3 nucleotides read TGTGCCAGCTCACCGAGCAGCTCCTACGAGCAGTACTTC.

This rearrangement joins TRBV28 to TRBJ2-7, with D hard to call. The germline gives CDR1 MDHEN, CDR2 SYDVKM. Deletions cut 3 bases from V and 1 base from J, with 4 bases between. This CDR3 contains 12 residues. The CDR3 DNA reads as TGTGCCAGCAGTTTCGATTCCTACGAGCAGTACTTC. It yields the protein CASSFDSYEQYF.

The genes are TRBV27 and TRBJ2-6, with D unclear. The V gene lost 0 bases and the J gene lost 3 bases, with 3 bases spanning the gap. The CDR3 is 14 residues long. In germline, CDR1 is MNHEY, CDR2 SMNVEV (reference sequence). In DNA form, the CDR3 reads TGTGCCAGCAGTTTATCCCGTGGGGCCAACGTCCTGACTTTC. Protein: CASSLSRGANVLTF.

This chain links TRBV11-2 with TRBJ2-3, with 11 bases matching TRBD2. The CDR3 covers 16 residues. Trimming removed 6 bases from V and 4 bases from J; junction bases left unmatched: 9. Germline CDR1 reads SGHAT; CDR2 reads FQNNGV. This CDR3 reads CASSPLLAGVPDTQYF. In DNA form, the CDR3 reads TGTGCCAGCAGTCCGCTACTAGCGGGAGTACCAGATACGCAGTATTTT.

The V gene is TRBV19, the J gene TRBJ2-5; 8 nucleotides line up with TRBD2. Germline CDR1 and CDR2: LNHDA and SQIVND (reference sequence). The CDR3 has 16 amino acids. With V trimmed by 1 base and J by 2 bases, 6 bases remained unmatched. Here the CDR3 DNA reads TGTGCCAGTAGTATAGGGCGAATAGCGGGGCAAGAGACCCAGTACTTC. Protein sequence: CASSIGRIAGQETQYF.

This clone was seen just once. The genes are TRBV19 and TRBJ2-1, with D possibly being TRBD2 (5 bases). The CDR3 spans 12 residues. The germline V gene has CDR1 LNHDA and CDR2 SQIVND (reference sequence). V lost 8 bases to trimming and J lost 5 bases, with 10 bases between them. This CDR3 reads CASGGWDNEQFF. For the CDR3, the DNA is TGTGCCAGTGGAGGTTGGGACAATGAGCAGTTCTTC.

CDR3 sequence reads: CASRGLAGGLEQFF. The CDR3 nucleotides are TGTGCCAGCAGGGGACTAGCGGGGGGGCTTGAGCAGTTCTTC. V is TRBV2 and J is TRBJ2-1; 16 nucleotides align to TRBD2. Losses at the gene ends were 6 bases for V and 9 bases for J; bases not matched to a gene: 2. CDR3 size: 14 residues. Germline lookup yields CDR1 SNHLY and CDR2 FYNNEI.